This TCR delta chain was found in a study of gammadelta T cells in human blood (dated by TCRdb to 2020 to 2021). Regarding this clone: There is no known antigen for this receptor. No base quality values were provided; no much bigger clone lies one nucleotide off.

The paper's findings and limits, for the study overall: According to the study, polyclonal expansion of innate gamma-delta T cells immediately after birth appeared to be driven by microbial exposure.

The library was generated by RT-PCR. Sequencing relied on an Illumina MiSeq. TCRdb called clones from the public reads with CATT, and repeated DNA sequences were later combined into one row. This sample gives several hundred delta-chain clones in total; roughly 41% of them show up just once. Together, the top ten hold roughly a sixth of the sample. The germline V gene yields TSWWSYY for CDR1 and QGS for CDR2. Trimming accounts for 0 bases at V and 4 bases at J, while the number of junction bases matched to no gene is 32. There are 25 amino acids in the CDR3, from cysteine to phenylalanine inclusive. Only CDR3 DNA remains: 75 bases, in frame from the first base.

Input material: non-Vgamma9Vdelta2 gamma-delta T cells from infant blood. Recombination linked TRDV1 to TRDJ1; 10 junctional bases match TRDD3. This receptor was identified in a human donor. The DNA sequence is given as TGTGCTCTTGGGGAACTTCCTACTAGGCGTAGGCCCGCAACTGGGGGGATACGCTGGGACGATAAACTCATCTTT. Translated, this is CALGELPTRRRPATGGIRWDDKLIF.